This entry features one T cell receptor beta chain sequence. The CDR3 runs 13 residues. Germline-derived CDR1 and CDR2 are MDHEN and SYDVKM. V was trimmed by 4 bases and J by 0 bases, leaving 6 bases between them. Per the study methods: Cell counts per sample came from amplifying reference gene primers. Produced via immunoSEQ multiplex PCR; TCRdb's table is partial and in-frame only. That table is the source of V, J and clone size, and D and trimming were worked out from the DNA. Here the sample spans approximately 140,000 clones, 80% to 90% being singletons. These data are taken from a study of blood T cell repertoires in COVID-19. Whole-study context: Sample material is recorded as cDNA or gDNA derived from T cells, B-cell-depleted T cells, or PBMCs.

The TCR originated in a man aged 55 to 70 with active or convalescent COVID-19. The J gene is TRBJ1-1, the V gene TRBV28, with D unresolved. The sample consisted of peripheral blood. The DNA for the CDR3 is TGTGCCAGCAGTTGGGCATTGAACACTGAAGCTTTCTTT. Its translation is CASSWALNTEAFF.